The 28 T cell receptor beta chains listed next were all sequenced from one sample in a study of T cell responses to AZD1222 COVID-19 vaccine. Using immunoSEQ multiplex PCR, the repertoire was profiled, and TCRdb retains in-frame clones only, with some absent. The sample shows 95,000 to 150,000 clones, roughly 92% of them seen only once. The sample was peripheral blood, taken on day 0 of AZD1222 vaccination. The receptors originated from an adult in good health.

The CDR3 region has the DNA TGTGCCTGGAGTCGACAGCCTGGGGAAGCTTTCTTT. This sequence encodes CAWSRQPGEAFF. The chain has TRBV30 and TRBJ1-1; D perhaps matches TRBD1 (5 bases). Deletions cut 2 bases from V and 8 bases from J, with 12 bases between. The germline gives CDR1 GTSNPN, CDR2 SVGIG (reference sequence). The CDR3 contains 12 residues.

The gene calls are TRBV5-1 and TRBJ1-1, with 7 bases matching TRBD1. Germline V lookup: CDR1 SGHRS, CDR2 YFSETQ. CDR3 size: 15 residues. Losses at the gene ends were 4 bases for V and 11 bases for J; bases not matched to a gene: 17. CDR3 sequence reads: CASSASGTADGVAFF. The CDR3 DNA sequence: TGCGCCAGCAGCGCGTCCGGGACAGCCGATGGGGTGGCTTTCTTT.

The gene calls are TRBV27 and TRBJ2-2, with D perhaps assigned TRBD1 or TRBD2 (5 bases each). The V and J ends lost 11 bases and 0 bases respectively, with 25 bases between them. This CDR3 has 18 residues. Germline assignment: CDR1 MNHEY and CDR2 SMNVEV (reference sequence). The CDR3 bases are TGTGCCGCTCCCCTAAGGGCCCTGGGGGTCGCGAACACCGGGGAGCTGTTTTTT. It is translated as CAAPLRALGVANTGELFF.

The chain recombines TRBV9 with TRBJ1-2, with TRBD1 as a possible D gene (5 bases). The CDR3 extends over 15 amino acids. The V gene's germline CDR1 is SGDLS and CDR2 YYNGEE. Trimming pared 0 bases from V and 1 base from J, leaving 10 bases between. CDR3 bases: TGTGCCAGCAGCGTAGGGGACCGTAATAACTATGGCTACACCTTC. It is translated as CASSVGDRNNYGYTF.

This sequence joins TRBV20-1 and TRBJ2-1; unclear D gene. This CDR3 is 10 amino acids long. From germline, CDR1 is DFQATT and CDR2 SNEGSKA (reference sequence). Trimming cost V 1 base and J 8 bases, with 3 bases left between them. The CDR3 here is CSARADEQFF. The CDR3 DNA sequence: TGCAGTGCTAGAGCAGATGAGCAGTTCTTC.

This clone was observed a handful of times. V gene TRBV3-1 (or the pseudogene TRBV3-2) combines with J gene TRBJ1-2; D may be TRBD1 (6 bases). This CDR3 comprises 13 residues. Germline CDR1 LGHDT, CDR2 YNNKEL (reference sequence). Deletions cut 1 base from V and 6 bases from J, with 9 bases between. CDR3 bases: TGTGCCAGCAGCCAAGGGACAGATAATGGCTACACCTTC. It specifies CASSQGTDNGYTF.

The chain carries TRBV9 and TRBJ1-1; 10 nucleotides agree with TRBD1. CDR1 is SGDLS and CDR2 is YYNGEE in the germline V gene. Trimming cost V 6 bases and J 2 bases; bases outside gene matches: 7. The CDR3 runs 15 residues. The CDR3 DNA reads TGTGCCAGCATCAGACAGGGGGCCTTCAACACTGAAGCTTTCTTT. Protein: CASIRQGAFNTEAFF. The full variable domain, with the rest looked up from reference TRBV9 and TRBJ1-1, is DSGVTQTPKHLITATGQRVTLRCSPRSGDLSVYWYQQSLDQGLQFLIQYYNGEERAKGNILERFSAQQFPDLHSELNLSSLELGDSALYFCASIRQGAFNTEAFFGQGTRLTVV.

The V call is TRBV2, the J call TRBJ1-2; D may be TRBD1 (5 bases). Trimming cost V 11 bases and J 0 bases, with 16 bases left between them. The CDR3 extends over 14 amino acids. Germline V gene data show CDR1 as SNHLY and CDR2 as FYNNEI. The CDR3 bases are TGTGCCCTCAGGGTAGGGCAGTCTAACTATGGCTACACCTTC. Translating gives CALRVGQSNYGYTF.

This clone was picked up a small number of times. The chain has TRBV7-8 and TRBJ1-5; D might be TRBD1 (5 bases). CDR3 length: 17 amino acids. V was trimmed by 1 base and J by 4 bases, leaving 17 bases between them. Germline CDR1 reads SGHVS; CDR2 reads FQNEAQ. The CDR3 DNA reads as TGTGCCAGCAGCTTAGTTGGGGCCTCGGGGCCAAATCAGCCCCAGCATTTT. Translation gives CASSLVGASGPNQPQHF.

The CDR3 region has the DNA TGTGCCAGCTCACCCGGGACAAGGCCTGGAAACACCATATATTTT. It codes for CASSPGTRPGNTIYF. The V gene is TRBV18, the J gene TRBJ1-3, with D possibly matching TRBD1 (6 bases). CDR3 length: 15 residues. CDR1 is KGHSH and CDR2 is LQKENI in the germline V gene. Trimming stripped 3 bases from V and 2 bases from J, with 11 bases between.

The CDR3 region has the DNA TGTGCCAGCAGTTACTCCATAGGACAGGGGGTCTACGAGCAGTACTTC. Its translation: CASSYSIGQGVYEQYF. The gene calls are TRBV6-6 and TRBJ2-7, with 10 bases fitting TRBD1. CDR1 is MNHNY and CDR2 is SVGAGI in the germline V gene (reference sequence). CDR3 length: 16 amino acids. The V gene end was trimmed by 0 bases and the J gene end by 3 bases; junction bases not matched to a gene: 5.

The chain couples TRBV14 to TRBJ1-2, with D unresolved. The CDR3 is 14 amino acids. Per germline, CDR1 SGHDN and CDR2 FVKESK. The ends were cut back, 1 base at V and 4 bases at J, with 10 bases in the middle. CDR3 sequence (DNA): TGTGCCAGCAGCCAAGTCCCGACGGCCTATGGCTACACCTTC. It translates to CASSQVPTAYGYTF.

This clone was counted once. The V and J genes are TRBV19 and TRBJ1-5; no clear D. The CDR3 is made up of 15 amino acids. Germline V gives CDR1 LNHDA, CDR2 SQIVND (reference sequence). V was cut by 3 bases and J by 1 base, with 10 bases left in between. The DNA for the CDR3 is TGTGCCAGTAGTATCAGCAATCTAAGCAATCAGCCCCAGCATTTT. Translating it yields CASSISNLSNQPQHF.

The chain carries TRBV19 and TRBJ2-7; D is ambiguous. CDR3 length: 12 residues. Germline V CDR1 and CDR2: LNHDA, SQIVND (reference sequence). V was trimmed by 4 bases and J by 2 bases, leaving 6 bases between them. Here the CDR3 DNA reads TGTGCCAGTAGTAGGGATCCCTACGAGCAGTACTTC. Translation: CASSRDPYEQYF. Together with reference TRBV19 and TRBJ2-7, the CDR3 gives the full variable domain: DGGITQSPKYLFRKEGQNVTLSCEQNLNHDAMYWYRQDPGQGLRLIYYSQIVNDFQKGDIAEGYSVSREKKESFPLTVTSAQKNPTAFYLCASSRDPYEQYFGPGTRLTVT.

The chain combines TRBV6-5 with TRBJ1-2; D perhaps matches TRBD1 (5 bases). CDR3 length equals 14 residues. The V end lost 6 bases, the J end lost 4 bases, and 15 bases lay between the germline ends. From germline, CDR1 is MNHEY and CDR2 SVGAGI. The chain's CDR3 is CASRSGGAVYGYTF. DNA for the CDR3: TGTGCCAGCAGAAGTGGAGGGGCCGTCTATGGCTACACCTTC.

The chain combines TRBV15 with TRBJ2-1; 9 bases match TRBD1. CDR3 size: 14 residues. V gave up 3 bases and J gave up 6 bases; unmatched junction bases: 3. CDR1 and CDR2 (germline): LNHNV, YYDKDF (reference sequence). DNA for the CDR3: TGTGCCACCAGCAGTCGACAGGGGGTCAATGAGCAGTTCTTC. Encoded protein: CATSSRQGVNEQFF.

V and J are TRBV11-2 and TRBJ2-5; possibly TRBD1 or TRBD2 for D (6 bases each). Looked up from germline, CDR1 is SGHAT and CDR2 is FQNNGV. This CDR3 comprises 14 residues. The ends were cut back, 5 bases at V and 5 bases at J, with 15 bases in the middle. The CDR3 region has the DNA TGTGCCAGCAGCCCTAGGAGGGGGGACGAGACCCAGTACTTC. This sequence encodes CASSPRRGDETQYF.

CDR3 loop: CASSLGAEPSTDTQYF. CDR3 nucleotides: TGTGCCAGCAGCTTAGGGGCGGAGCCTTCCACAGATACGCAGTATTTT. The chain carries TRBV7-9 and TRBJ2-3; no firm D call. The germline CDR1 and CDR2 sequences are SEHNR and FQNEAQ (reference sequence). Trimming took off 1 base at V and 2 bases at J, with 13 bases between the two ends. The CDR3 totals 16 residues.

This clone was found once. This chain links TRBV7-9 with TRBJ2-2; a possible D gene is TRBD1 (5 bases). This CDR3 contains 14 residues. V gave up 5 bases and J gave up 2 bases, with 9 bases separating them. Germline V gene data show CDR1 as SEHNR and CDR2 as FQNEAQ (reference sequence). The CDR3: CASSNQGNTGELFF. The CDR3 coding sequence is TGTGCCAGCAGCAATCAGGGTAACACCGGGGAGCTGTTTTTT.

The V call is TRBV2, the J call TRBJ2-4, with D unclear. V was cut by 7 bases and J by 0 bases, with 4 bases left in between. This CDR3 spans 12 amino acids. CDR1 is SNHLY, CDR2 FYNNEI, per germline. This CDR3 reads CASTRAKNIQYF. The DNA of the CDR3 is TGTGCCAGCACGAGAGCCAAAAACATTCAGTACTTC.

The chain has TRBV7-2 and TRBJ2-1; the match to TRBD2 covers 7 bases. The CDR3 runs to 16 residues. Trimming took 5 bases from V and 7 from J; bases not matched to a gene: 14. Germline CDR1 is SGHTA and CDR2 is FQGNSA. The CDR3 sequence is CASSPGAGAGRNEQFF. CDR3 in DNA: TGTGCCAGCAGCCCAGGTGCGGGAGCCGGTAGGAATGAGCAGTTCTTC.

The chain employs TRBV19 and TRBJ2-1; a weak D match, TRBD2 (5 bases). The length of the CDR3 is 15 residues. The germline V and J ends were trimmed by 7 bases and 0 bases, with 13 bases remaining between them. Germline V gene lookup returns CDR1 LNHDA and CDR2 SQIVND (reference sequence). The CDR3 loop is CASTHTGSSYNEQFF. For the CDR3, the DNA is TGTGCCAGTACCCACACGGGGAGCTCCTACAATGAGCAGTTCTTC.

The chain joins TRBV7-9 to TRBJ2-3; a weak D match, TRBD2 (5 bases). The ends were cut back, 3 bases at V and 5 bases at J, with 6 bases in the middle. Looked up from germline, CDR1 is SEHNR and CDR2 is FQNEAQ (reference sequence). The CDR3 runs to 12 residues. Here the CDR3 reads CASSFGGDTQYF. In nucleotides, the CDR3 is TGTGCCAGCAGCTTTGGAGGAGATACGCAGTATTTT.

The CDR3 DNA reads as TGTGCCAGCAGCGTAGGGGGTAGGGACACTGAAGCTTTCTTT. It is translated as CASSVGGRDTEAFF. The V gene is TRBV9, the J gene TRBJ1-1; D is unresolved. Germline V gives CDR1 SGDLS, CDR2 YYNGEE. V was pared by 0 bases and J by 3 bases, with 9 bases between. The CDR3 covers 14 residues.

The rearrangement links TRBV9 to TRBJ1-1; TRBD1 is a possible D gene (5 bases). Germline-derived CDR1 and CDR2 are SGDLS and YYNGEE. Trimming left V 2 bases short and J 2 bases short, with 19 bases between. The CDR3 is 17 residues long. CDR3 in amino acids: CASSVGGGAYFNTEAFF. CDR3 nucleotides: TGTGCCAGCAGCGTGGGTGGTGGGGCCTATTTTAACACTGAAGCTTTCTTT.

V is TRBV19 and J is TRBJ2-1; D unresolved. V gave up 1 base and J gave up 6 bases, with 7 bases separating them. The CDR3 loop spans 13 amino acids. The germline V gene encodes CDR1 LNHDA and CDR2 SQIVND (reference sequence). CDR3 bases: TGTGCCAGTAGTATAGGGGCGTCCAATGAGCAGTTCTTC. Amino acid sequence: CASSIGASNEQFF.

The CDR3 is CAILGGGYGYTF. The CDR3 DNA is TGTGCCATCCTTGGGGGGGGCTATGGCTACACCTTC. V and J are TRBV10-3 and TRBJ1-2, with D perhaps TRBD1 (5 bases). The V and J ends lost 8 bases and 4 bases respectively, with 11 bases between them. Germline-derived CDR1 and CDR2 are ENHRY and SYGVKD. This CDR3 spans 12 amino acids.

V is TRBV6-1 and J is TRBJ2-2; tentative D call: TRBD1 (6 bases). CDR1 MNHNS and CDR2 SASEGT come from the germline V gene. V lost 2 bases to trimming and J lost 1 base, with 8 bases between them. CDR3 size: 15 residues. CDR3 sequence: CASSETTGNTGELFF. The CDR3, as DNA: TGTGCCAGCAGTGAAACGACAGGGAACACCGGGGAGCTGTTTTTT.